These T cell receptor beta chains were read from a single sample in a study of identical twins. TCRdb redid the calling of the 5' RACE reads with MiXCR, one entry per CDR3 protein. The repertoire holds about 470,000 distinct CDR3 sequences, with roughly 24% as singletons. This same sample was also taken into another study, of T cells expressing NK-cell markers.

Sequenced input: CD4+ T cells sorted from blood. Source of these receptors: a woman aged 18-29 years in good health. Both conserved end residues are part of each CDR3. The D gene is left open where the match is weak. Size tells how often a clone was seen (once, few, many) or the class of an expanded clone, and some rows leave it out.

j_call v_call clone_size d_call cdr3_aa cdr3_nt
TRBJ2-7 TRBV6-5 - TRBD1 CASSYGQGDEQYF TGTGCCAGCAGTTACGGACAGGGTGACGAGCAGTACTTC
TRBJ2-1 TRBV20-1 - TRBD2 CSASSPSGNEQFF TGCAGTGCTAGTAGCCCTAGCGGCAATGAGCAGTTCTTC
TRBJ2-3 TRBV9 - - CASSVKGGGDSSTDTQYF TGTGCCAGCAGCGTAAAGGGAGGAGGGGACTCAAGCACAGATACGCAGTATTTT
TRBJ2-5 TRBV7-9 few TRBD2 CASSSLAGYETQYF TGTGCCAGCAGTTCACTAGCGGGATACGAGACCCAGTACTTC
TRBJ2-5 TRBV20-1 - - CSARISVPETQYF TGCAGTGCTAGAATATCAGTCCCAGAGACCCAGTACTTC
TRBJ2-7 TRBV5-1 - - CASSDRRDNSYEQYF TGCGCCAGCAGCGACCGCAGGGACAACTCCTACGAGCAGTACTTC
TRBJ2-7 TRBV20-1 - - CSASDGMDSYEQYF TGCAGTGCTAGTGACGGAATGGACTCATACGAGCAGTACTTC
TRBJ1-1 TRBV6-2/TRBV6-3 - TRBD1 CASRTTGGRAEAFF TGTGCCAGCAGGACAACAGGGGGTCGCGCTGAAGCTTTCTTT
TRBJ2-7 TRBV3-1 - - CASSLDTSYEQYF TGTGCCAGCAGCCTGGACACGAGCTACGAGCAGTACTTC
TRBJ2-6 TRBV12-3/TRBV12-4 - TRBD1 CTSRGDRGRTPGANVLTF TGTACCAGCAGAGGAGACAGGGGGCGCACCCCTGGGGCCAACGTCCTGACTTTC
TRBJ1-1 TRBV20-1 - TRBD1 CSARGQGPMAFF TGCAGTGCCAGAGGACAGGGCCCCATGGCTTTCTTT
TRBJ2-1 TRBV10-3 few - CAISEDGGSDEQFF TGTGCCATCAGTGAAGACGGGGGAAGCGATGAGCAGTTCTTC
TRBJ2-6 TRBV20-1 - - CSALRLGFGANVLTF TGCAGTGCCCTCCGCCTGGGATTTGGGGCCAACGTCCTGACTTTC
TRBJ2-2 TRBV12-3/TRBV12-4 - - CASSFTGALTGELFF TGTGCCAGCAGTTTCACCGGGGCCCTTACCGGGGAGCTGTTTTTT
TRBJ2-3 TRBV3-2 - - CATCQPGLAGGTDTQYF TGTGCCACCTGCCAACCTGGACTAGCGGGGGGCACAGATACGCAGTATTTT
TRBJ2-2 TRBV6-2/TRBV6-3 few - CASSHPGPANTGELFF TGTGCCAGCAGTCACCCCGGACCCGCGAACACCGGGGAGCTGTTTTTT
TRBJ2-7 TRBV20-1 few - CSAGRSAYEQYF TGCAGTGCTGGTCGGTCCGCCTACGAGCAGTACTTC
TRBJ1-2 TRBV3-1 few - CASSQDATYGYTF TGTGCCAGCAGCCAAGATGCTACCTATGGCTACACCTTC
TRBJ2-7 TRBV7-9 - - CASSLGAAMSYEQYF TGTGCCAGCAGCTTAGGTGCTGCAATGTCCTACGAGCAGTACTTC
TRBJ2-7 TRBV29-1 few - CSAGLWTLVTYEQYF TGCAGCGCTGGGTTATGGACACTCGTTACCTACGAGCAGTACTTC
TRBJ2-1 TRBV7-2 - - CASSPWPNEQFF TGTGCCAGCAGCCCGTGGCCGAATGAGCAGTTCTTC
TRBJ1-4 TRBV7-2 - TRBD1 CASSYRQGRAPVF TGTGCCAGCAGCTACCGACAGGGAAGGGCTCCGGTTTTT
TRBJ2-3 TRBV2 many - CASRSYTDTQYF TGTGCCAGCAGAAGTTACACAGATACGCAGTATTTT
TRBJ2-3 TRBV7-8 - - CASLRGGEDTQYF TGTGCCAGCTTAAGAGGCGGGGAAGATACGCAGTATTTT
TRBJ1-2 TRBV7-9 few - CASSFRDINYGYTF TGTGCCAGCAGCTTCCGGGACATAAACTATGGCTACACCTTC
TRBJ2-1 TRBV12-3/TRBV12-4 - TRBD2 CASSSQKRGASYNEQFF TGTGCCAGCAGTTCCCAAAAGCGGGGCGCCTCCTACAATGAGCAGTTCTTC
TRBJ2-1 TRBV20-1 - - CSAIPPTRRGNEQFF TGCAGTGCTATACCCCCTACTAGAAGGGGCAATGAGCAGTTCTTC
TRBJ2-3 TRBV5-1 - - CASKEGVPTDTQYF TGCGCCAGCAAGGAGGGGGTACCCACAGATACGCAGTATTTT
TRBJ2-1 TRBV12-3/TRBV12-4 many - CASSNRIGQFF TGTGCCAGCAGCAACAGGATCGGGCAGTTCTTC
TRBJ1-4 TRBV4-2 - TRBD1 CASSPQGGQGSEKLFF TGTGCCAGCAGCCCTCAGGGGGGACAGGGGAGTGAAAAACTGTTTTTT
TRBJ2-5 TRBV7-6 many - CASSNREGLQETQYF TGTGCCAGCAGCAACAGGGAAGGCTTACAAGAGACCCAGTACTTC
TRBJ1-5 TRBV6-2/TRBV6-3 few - CASGRSGNQPQHF TGTGCCAGCGGGCGTAGTGGCAATCAGCCCCAGCATTTT
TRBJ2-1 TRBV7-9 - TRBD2 CASSLVGTSSGEQFF TGTGCCAGCAGCTTAGTTGGGACTAGTTCTGGTGAGCAGTTCTTC
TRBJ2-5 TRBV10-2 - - CASSEGGWAQYF TGCGCCAGCAGTGAAGGAGGGTGGGCCCAGTACTTC
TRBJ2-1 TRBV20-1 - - CSAGSWQRVGYNEQFF TGCAGTGCTGGATCGTGGCAGCGGGTCGGGTACAATGAGCAGTTCTTC
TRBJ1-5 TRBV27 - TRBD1 CASNNRDRLDSNQPQHF TGTGCCAGCAACAACCGGGACAGGCTTGATAGCAATCAGCCCCAGCATTTT
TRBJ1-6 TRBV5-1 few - CASPTGSPLHF TGCGCCAGCCCCACCGGGTCACCCCTCCACTTT
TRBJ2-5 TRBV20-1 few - CSGDGGSETQYF TGCAGTGGGGATGGGGGATCAGAGACCCAGTACTTC
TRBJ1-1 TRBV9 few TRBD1 CASSVQGGMNTEAFF TGTGCCAGCAGCGTTCAGGGGGGGATGAACACTGAAGCTTTCTTT
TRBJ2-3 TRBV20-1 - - CSATGFRRGGPTDTQYF TGCAGTGCTACCGGTTTTCGGAGGGGGGGGCCCACAGATACGCAGTATTTT
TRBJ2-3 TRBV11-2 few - CASSPVARNTQYF TGTGCCAGCAGCCCAGTTGCGAGGAATACGCAGTATTTT
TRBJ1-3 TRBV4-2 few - CASSPKGTSSGNTIYF TGTGCCAGCAGCCCGAAAGGGACCAGCTCTGGAAACACCATATATTTT
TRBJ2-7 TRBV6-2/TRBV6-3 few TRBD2 CASSQLGLAGDEQYF TGTGCCAGCAGCCAACTCGGACTAGCGGGAGATGAGCAGTACTTC
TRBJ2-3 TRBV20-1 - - CSAPGSYGADTQYF TGCAGTGCCCCCGGGTCCTACGGCGCAGATACGCAGTATTTT
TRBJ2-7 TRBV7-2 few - CASTERGQYYEQYF TGTGCCAGCACTGAACGGGGGCAGTACTACGAGCAGTACTTC
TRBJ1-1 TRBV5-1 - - CASSLAGQRGTEAFF TGCGCCAGCAGCTTGGCAGGGCAGAGGGGTACTGAAGCTTTCTTT
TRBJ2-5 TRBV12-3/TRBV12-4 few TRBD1 CASGQGWTQYF TGTGCCAGCGGACAGGGGTGGACCCAGTACTTC
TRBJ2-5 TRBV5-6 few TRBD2 CASSLDGGRRETQYF TGTGCCAGCAGCTTGGACGGGGGGAGAAGGGAGACCCAGTACTTC
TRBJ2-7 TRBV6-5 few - CASSYSKRGPTYEQYF TGTGCCAGCAGTTACTCAAAAAGGGGACCCACCTACGAGCAGTACTTC
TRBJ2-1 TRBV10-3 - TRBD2 CAISGTSYYEQFF TGTGCCATCAGCGGGACTAGTTACTATGAGCAGTTCTTC
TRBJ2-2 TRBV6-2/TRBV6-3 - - CASSPPWELFF TGTGCCAGCAGTCCACCCTGGGAGCTGTTTTTT
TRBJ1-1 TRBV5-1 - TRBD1 CASSRQGQNTEAFF TGCGCCAGCAGCCGACAGGGACAGAACACTGAAGCTTTCTTT
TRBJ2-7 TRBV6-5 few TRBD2 CASRAGQSEQYF TGTGCCAGCAGAGCGGGGCAAAGCGAGCAGTACTTC
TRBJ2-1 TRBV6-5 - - CASSYQGRGYNEQFF TGTGCCAGCAGTTACCAGGGCAGGGGATACAATGAGCAGTTCTTC
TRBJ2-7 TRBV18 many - CASSIPGSYEQYF TGTGCCAGCTCTATTCCTGGTTCCTACGAGCAGTACTTC
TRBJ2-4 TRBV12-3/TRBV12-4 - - CASRAGARQPLAKNIQYF TGTGCCAGCCGGGCAGGGGCCCGACAACCCCTAGCCAAAAACATTCAGTACTTC
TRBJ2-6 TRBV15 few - CATREGSGANVLTF TGTGCCACCAGGGAAGGGTCTGGGGCCAACGTCCTGACTTTC
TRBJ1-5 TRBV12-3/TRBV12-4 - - CASSFTTGGQPQHF TGTGCCAGCAGTTTTACGACCGGAGGGCAGCCCCAGCATTTT
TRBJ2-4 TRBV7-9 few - CASSPRAVTQNIQYF TGTGCCAGCAGCCCTAGGGCGGTTACCCAAAACATTCAGTACTTC
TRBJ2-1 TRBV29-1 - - CSVESPFNEQFF TGCAGCGTTGAAAGTCCGTTTAATGAGCAGTTCTTC